The clone carrying this T cell receptor beta chain was observed once. Its antigen is unknown. These data originate in a study of OX40 agonist ivuxolimab in advanced cancers. Overall study findings and caveats: On average, CD8+ T cells had more expanded clones than CD4+. The investigators did not determine what antigen specificity the expanded peripheral T cells had.

Assay used: immunoSEQ multiplex PCR; TCRdb lists only in-frame clones, some missing. The sample carries tens of thousands of clones, 82% recorded once. The V end lost 5 bases, the J end lost 5 bases, and 11 bases lay between the germline ends. CDR3 length equals 13 residues. Germline V gives CDR1 LNHDA, CDR2 SQIVND (reference sequence). This receptor was identified in an adult with an advanced solid tumor such as melanoma, head and neck, liver or kidney cancer. The material sequenced was CD4+ or CD8+ T cells sorted from blood, taken in a trial of the OX40 agonist ivuxolimab. This chain connects TRBV19 to TRBJ2-3, with D unresolved. Written as DNA, the CDR3 is TGTGCCAGTAGTTACCGGCGAAAAGATACGCAGTATTTT. Residues: CASSYRRKDTQYF.